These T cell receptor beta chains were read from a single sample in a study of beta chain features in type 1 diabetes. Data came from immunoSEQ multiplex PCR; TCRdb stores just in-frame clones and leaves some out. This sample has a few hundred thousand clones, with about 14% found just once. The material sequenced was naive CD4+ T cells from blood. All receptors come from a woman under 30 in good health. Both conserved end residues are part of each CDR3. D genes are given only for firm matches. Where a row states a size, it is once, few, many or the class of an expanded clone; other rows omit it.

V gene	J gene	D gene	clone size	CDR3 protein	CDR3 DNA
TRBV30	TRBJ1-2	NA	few	CAWRGPGYGYTF	TGTGCCTGGAGGGGCCCGGGGTATGGCTACACCTTC
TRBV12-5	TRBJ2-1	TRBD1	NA	CASGLATDRGEFF	TGTGCTAGTGGTTTGGCGACGGACAGGGGCGAATTCTTC
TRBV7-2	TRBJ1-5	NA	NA	CASSLEIQSNQPQHF	TGTGCCAGCAGCTTAGAAATACAGAGCAATCAGCCCCAGCATTTT
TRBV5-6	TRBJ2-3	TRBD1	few	CASTKTGFTDTQYF	TGTGCCAGCACCAAGACAGGGTTCACAGATACGCAGTATTTT
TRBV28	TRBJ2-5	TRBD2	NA	CASSSSLSLAGGRETQYF	TGTGCCAGCAGTTCCTCCCTCTCCCTAGCGGGAGGTCGAGAGACCCAGTACTTC
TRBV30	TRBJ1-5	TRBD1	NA	CAWQGATQPQHF	TGTGCCTGGCAGGGGGCTACTCAGCCCCAGCATTTT
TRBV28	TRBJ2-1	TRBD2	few	CASRASGRTEQFF	TGTGCCAGCAGAGCTAGCGGGAGAACTGAGCAGTTCTTC
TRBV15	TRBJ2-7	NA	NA	CATSRREGGRVYEQYF	TGTGCCACCAGCAGGCGAGAAGGGGGTAGGGTCTACGAGCAGTACTTC
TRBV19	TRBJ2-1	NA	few	CASSIGGASEQGWFF	TGTGCCAGTAGTATAGGCGGGGCCTCCGAACAGGGGTGGTTCTTC
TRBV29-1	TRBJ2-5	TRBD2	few	CSVVPGGTSMETQYF	TGCAGCGTCGTTCCGGGGGGGACTAGCATGGAGACCCAGTACTTC
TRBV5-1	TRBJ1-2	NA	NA	CASSLGPDFSGYTF	TGCGCCAGCAGCTTGGGCCCCGATTTCAGTGGCTACACCTTC
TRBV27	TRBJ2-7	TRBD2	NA	CASSLPQLAAPYEQYF	TGTGCCAGCAGTTTACCCCAACTAGCGGCGCCTTACGAGCAGTACTTC
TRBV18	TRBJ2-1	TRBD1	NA	CASSPGLAGGNEQFF	TGTGCCAGCTCACCGGGGTTGGCAGGGGGCAATGAGCAGTTCTTC
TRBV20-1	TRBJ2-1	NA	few	CSARRTDEQFF	TGCAGTGCTAGAAGAACTGATGAGCAGTTCTTC